The 16 T cell receptor beta chains below all came from one sample that was sequenced in a study of T cells in Graves' hyperthyroidism and ophthalmopathy (dated by TCRdb to between 2018 and 2021). Libraries came from multiplex PCR. Sequenced on an Illumina HiSeq 2000. The TCR beta CDR3 regions were amplified from the RNA transcripts. For the first round of RT-PCR on the TCR CDR3, the HTBI primer set was used together with the Qiagen OneStep RT-PCR kit. TCRdb passed the public sequencing reads through fastp at Q25 and MiXCR, retaining productive beta sequences. Each CDR3 protein gets just one entry, which takes the most common genes and DNA from the rows behind it. For this sample there are 350,000 or so distinct CDR3 sequences; around a fifth appear just once. Roughly 52% of the sample comes from the top ten. Sequencing was carried out using blood. The source of these receptors is a woman aged 45 to 65 with Graves' hyperthyroidism.

At least ten counts were recorded for this clonotype. V gene TRBV9 combines with J gene TRBJ1-1; the D is unclear. This CDR3 has 15 amino acids. With 0 bases removed from V and 1 base from J, the gap between germline ends came to 10 bases. CDR1 and CDR2 (germline): SGDLS, YYNGEE. Here the CDR3 reads CASSVVLAENTEAFF. CDR3 in DNA: TGTGCCAGCAGCGTAGTGTTAGCAGAGAACACTGAAGCTTTCTTT.

This clonotype was detected only a few times. J is TRBJ1-3 and V is TRBV20-1; 7 nucleotides line up with TRBD1. CDR3 length: 15 residues. After removal of 4 bases from V and 2 bases from J, the junction contained 8 bases not matched to a gene. Germline loops: CDR1 DFQATT, CDR2 SNEGSKA (reference sequence). CDR3 amino acids: CSAMEGASPGNTIYF. The CDR3 DNA is TGCAGTGCTATGGAGGGGGCAAGCCCTGGAAACACCATATATTTT.

Ten or more counts support this clonotype. The V and J genes are TRBV7-8 and TRBJ1-5, with 8 positions matching TRBD1. The CDR3 is made up of 15 amino acids. V was pared by 0 bases and J by 7 bases, with 5 bases of the junction left unmatched. The germline V gene has CDR1 SGHVS and CDR2 FQNEAQ. The CDR3 DNA follows: TGTGCCAGCAGCTTAGCCAGGGGGCAGGAGCAGCCCCAGCATTTT. This encodes CASSLARGQEQPQHF.

The gene calls are TRBV9 and TRBJ2-1; D perhaps matches TRBD1 (6 bases). With 4 bases removed from V and 0 bases from J, the gap between germline ends came to 11 bases. Germline-derived CDR1 and CDR2 are SGDLS and YYNGEE. The CDR3 runs to 15 residues. For the CDR3, the DNA is TGTGCCAGCAGCCCCAGGGACACCTCCTACAATGAGCAGTTCTTC. Encoded protein: CASSPRDTSYNEQFF.

This clonotype was detected ten times or more. The chain uses TRBV30 and TRBJ2-7; TRBD1 matches at 7 bases. With 7 bases clipped from V and 0 bases from J, the junction kept 6 bases outside the gene matches. CDR1 GTSNPN and CDR2 SVGIG come from the germline V gene (reference sequence). The CDR3 spans 13 residues. The DNA for the CDR3 is TGTGCCTTTAGCCGGGACAGCTCCTACGAGCAGTACTTC. Translation: CAFSRDSSYEQYF.

The genes are TRBV20-1 and TRBJ1-5; D is uncertain. V gave up 1 base and J gave up 6 bases, with 10 bases separating them. The germline V gene encodes CDR1 DFQATT and CDR2 SNEGSKA (reference sequence). The CDR3 has 13 amino acids. CDR3 DNA: TGCAGTGCTAGAGCGGGAACAGCTCAGCCCCAGCATTTT. This encodes CSARAGTAQPQHF.

The V and J genes are TRBV6-1 and TRBJ2-1; possibly TRBD2 for D (5 bases). The CDR3 totals 13 residues. V lost 6 bases and J 3 bases, leaving 9 bases between the germline ends. Germline CDR1 MNHNS, CDR2 SASEGT. The CDR3 sequence is CASSRTSYNEQFF. The CDR3 DNA sequence: TGTGCCAGCAGCCGAACTAGCTACAATGAGCAGTTCTTC.

This clonotype was detected only a few times. The chain recombines TRBV20-1 with TRBJ1-4; no firm D call. Germline V gene sequence: CDR1 DFQATT, CDR2 SNEGSKA (reference sequence). Trimming pared 4 bases from V and 7 bases from J, leaving 13 bases between. CDR3 length equals 13 residues. The CDR3 loop is CSAISTVGEKLFF. The DNA for the CDR3 is TGCAGTGCTATATCTACTGTCGGTGAAAAACTGTTTTTT.

This clonotype turned up a few times. V is TRBV28 and J is TRBJ1-2; D might be TRBD1 (5 bases). Germline V gives CDR1 MDHEN, CDR2 SYDVKM. Trimming shortened V by 4 bases and J by 8 bases, and 20 bases separated the two germline ends. The CDR3 length is 15 residues. The CDR3 loop is CASSSGQRVNVGYTF. The CDR3 nucleotides read TGTGCCAGCAGTTCCGGACAACGGGTAAATGTGGGCTACACCTTC.

This clonotype was found a few times. The J gene is TRBJ1-3, the V gene TRBV2, with D tentatively TRBD1 (5 bases). The CDR3 is 15 amino acids. Germline CDR1 and CDR2: SNHLY and FYNNEI. The V gene lost 1 base and the J gene lost 4 bases, with 11 bases spanning the gap. This chain's CDR3 is CASSEEEGAGNTIYF. In DNA, the CDR3 is TGTGCCAGCAGTGAAGAGGAAGGGGCGGGAAACACCATATATTTT. The full variable domain, in which reference TRBV2 and TRBJ1-3 provide the parts outside the CDR3, is EPEVTQTPSHQVTQMGQEVILRCVPISNHLYFYWYRQILGQKVEFLVSFYNNEISEKSEIFDDQFSVERPDGSNFTLKIRSTKLEDSAMYFCASSEEEGAGNTIYFGEGSWLTVV.

The sample holds many counts of this clonotype. The CDR3: CASTFGLAGPDTQYF. The CDR3 DNA reads TGTGCCAGCACCTTCGGACTAGCGGGACCAGATACGCAGTATTTT. The chain combines TRBV11-3 with TRBJ2-3, with 12 bases lining up with TRBD2. The germline CDR1 and CDR2 sequences are SGHNT and YENEEA. Trimming took 7 bases from V and 4 from J; bases not matched to a gene: 6. The length of the CDR3 is 15 residues.

Concerning this clonotype itself: The junction shows a germline mismatch at one end, possibly a read error. The CDR3: CASSRTTGYSEQFF. CDR3 DNA: TGTGCCAGCAGTCGAACGACAGGATACAGTGAGCAGTTCTTC. The chain has TRBV28 and TRBJ2-1, with D tentatively TRBD1 (6 bases). The CDR3 consists of 14 residues. Germline CDR1 reads MDHEN; CDR2 reads SYDVKM.

This clonotype was counted many times. The rearrangement uses TRBV20-1 and TRBJ2-1; 7 bases align to TRBD2. This CDR3 region has 13 residues. V was clipped by 3 bases and J by 10 bases; unmatched bases: 9. Per the germline V gene, CDR1 is DFQATT and CDR2 is SNEGSKA (reference sequence). CDR3 loop: CSASPFWGGEQFF. The CDR3 nucleotides are TGCAGTGCTAGTCCCTTCTGGGGGGGAGAGCAGTTCTTC.

This clonotype was counted many times. The chain has TRBV6-1 and TRBJ2-3; no definite D call. CDR3 size: 15 residues. Between the trimmed V and J ends, which lost 9 bases and 0 bases, there was a span of 16 bases. Germline V gives CDR1 MNHNS, CDR2 SASEGT. The CDR3 is CASTEQYRSTDTQYF. For the CDR3, the DNA is TGTGCCAGTACCGAACAGTACCGTAGCACAGATACGCAGTATTTT.

This clonotype was recorded only once. The V call is TRBV5-5, the J call TRBJ1-6; TRBD1 matches at 7 bases. Germline CDR1 is SGHKS and CDR2 is YYEKEE (reference sequence). V lost 2 bases, J lost 5 bases, and 7 bases stayed unmatched. This CDR3 comprises 16 residues. CDR3 coding DNA: TGTGCCAGCAGCTTTAGACAGGGAGGAGATAATTCACCCCTCCACTTT. The encoded protein is CASSFRQGGDNSPLHF.

V gene TRBV30 combines with J gene TRBJ1-1; 8 bases map to TRBD1. V gave up 8 bases and J gave up 3 bases; unmatched junction bases: 8. CDR3 length equals 13 residues. Germline V gene sequence: CDR1 GTSNPN, CDR2 SVGIG (reference sequence). CDR3 amino acids: CAGDRGGHTEAFF. As DNA, the CDR3 is TGTGCCGGAGACAGGGGCGGTCACACTGAAGCTTTCTTT.